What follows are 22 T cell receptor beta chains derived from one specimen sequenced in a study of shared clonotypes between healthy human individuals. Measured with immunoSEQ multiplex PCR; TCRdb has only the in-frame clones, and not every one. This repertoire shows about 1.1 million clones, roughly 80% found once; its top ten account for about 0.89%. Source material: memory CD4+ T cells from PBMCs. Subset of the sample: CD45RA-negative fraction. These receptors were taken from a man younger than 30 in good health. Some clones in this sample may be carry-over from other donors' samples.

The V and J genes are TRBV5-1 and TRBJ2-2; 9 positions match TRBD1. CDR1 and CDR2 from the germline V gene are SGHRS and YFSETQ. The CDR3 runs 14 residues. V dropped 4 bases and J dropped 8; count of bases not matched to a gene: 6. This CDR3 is CASSPGDRAGELFF. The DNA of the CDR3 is TGCGCCAGCAGCCCAGGGGACAGGGCAGGGGAGCTGTTTTTT. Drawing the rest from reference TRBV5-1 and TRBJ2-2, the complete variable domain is KAGVTQTPRYLIKTRGQQVTLSCSPISGHRSVSWYQQTPGQGLQFLFEYFSETQRNKGNFPGRFSGRQFSNSRSEMNVSTLELGDSALYLCASSPGDRAGELFFGEGSRLTVL.

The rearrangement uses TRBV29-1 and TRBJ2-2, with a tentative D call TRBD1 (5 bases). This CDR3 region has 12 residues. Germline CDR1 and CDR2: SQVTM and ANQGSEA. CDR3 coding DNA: TGCAGTTATCTCAGGGAAGCCGGGGAGCTGTTTTTT. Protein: CSYLREAGELFF.

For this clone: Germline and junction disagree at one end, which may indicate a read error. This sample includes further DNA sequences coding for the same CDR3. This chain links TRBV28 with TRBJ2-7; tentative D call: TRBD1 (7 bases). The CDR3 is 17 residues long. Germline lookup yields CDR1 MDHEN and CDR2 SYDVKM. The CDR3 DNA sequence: TGCGCCAGCAGGCTAGGGTTTACGGCGGGACAGCCCTACGAGCAGTACTTC. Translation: CASRLGFTAGQPYEQYF.

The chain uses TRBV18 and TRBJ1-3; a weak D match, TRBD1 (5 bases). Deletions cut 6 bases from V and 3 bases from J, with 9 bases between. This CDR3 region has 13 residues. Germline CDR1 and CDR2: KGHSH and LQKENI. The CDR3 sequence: CASSTGFGNTIYF. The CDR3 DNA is TGTGCCAGCTCCACAGGTTTTGGAAACACCATATATTTT.

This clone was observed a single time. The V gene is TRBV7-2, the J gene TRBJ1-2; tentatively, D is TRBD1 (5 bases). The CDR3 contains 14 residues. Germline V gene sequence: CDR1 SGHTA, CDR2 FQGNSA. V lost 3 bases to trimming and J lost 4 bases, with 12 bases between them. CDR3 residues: CASSLSGTFYGYTF. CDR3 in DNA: TGTGCCAGCAGCTTGTCCGGGACCTTCTATGGCTACACCTTC.

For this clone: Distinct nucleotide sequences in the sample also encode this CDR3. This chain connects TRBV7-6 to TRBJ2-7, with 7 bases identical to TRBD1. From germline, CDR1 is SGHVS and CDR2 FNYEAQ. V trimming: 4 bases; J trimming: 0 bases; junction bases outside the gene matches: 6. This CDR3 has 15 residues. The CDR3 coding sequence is TGTGCCAGCAGCTCGGGGACAGCGAGCTCCTACGAGCAGTACTTC. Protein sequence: CASSSGTASSYEQYF.

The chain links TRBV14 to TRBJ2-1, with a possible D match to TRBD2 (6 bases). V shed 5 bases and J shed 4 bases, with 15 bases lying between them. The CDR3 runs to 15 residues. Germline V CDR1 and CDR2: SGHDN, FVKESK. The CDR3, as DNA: TGTGCCAGCAGCTTGTGGAATGGAGGGTACAATGAGCAGTTCTTC. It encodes CASSLWNGGYNEQFF.

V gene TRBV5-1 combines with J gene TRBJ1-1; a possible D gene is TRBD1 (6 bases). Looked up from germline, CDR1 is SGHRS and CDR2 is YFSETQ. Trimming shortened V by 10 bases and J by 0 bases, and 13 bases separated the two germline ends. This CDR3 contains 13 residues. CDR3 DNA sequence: TGCGCCTCACGGACAGACATGAACACTGAAGCTTTCTTT. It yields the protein CASRTDMNTEAFF.

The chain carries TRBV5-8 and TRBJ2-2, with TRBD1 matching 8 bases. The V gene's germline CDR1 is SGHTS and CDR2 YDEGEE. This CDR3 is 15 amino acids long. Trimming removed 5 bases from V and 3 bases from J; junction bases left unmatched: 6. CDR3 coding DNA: TGTGCCAGCAGGCGGACAGGGAAGTACACCGGGGAGCTGTTTTTT. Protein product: CASRRTGKYTGELFF.

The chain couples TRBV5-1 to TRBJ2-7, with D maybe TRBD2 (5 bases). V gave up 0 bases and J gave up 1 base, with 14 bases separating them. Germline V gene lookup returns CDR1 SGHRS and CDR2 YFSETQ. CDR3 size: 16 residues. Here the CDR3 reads CASSLVSGLNSYEQYF. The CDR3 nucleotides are TGCGCCAGCAGCTTGGTTTCGGGGTTAAATTCCTACGAGCAGTACTTC.

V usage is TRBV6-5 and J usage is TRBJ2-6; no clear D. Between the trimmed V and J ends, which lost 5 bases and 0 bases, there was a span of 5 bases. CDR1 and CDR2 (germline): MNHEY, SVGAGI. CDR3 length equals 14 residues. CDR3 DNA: TGTGCCAGCAGTGCCCCCTCTGGGGCCAACGTCCTGACTTTC. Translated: CASSAPSGANVLTF.

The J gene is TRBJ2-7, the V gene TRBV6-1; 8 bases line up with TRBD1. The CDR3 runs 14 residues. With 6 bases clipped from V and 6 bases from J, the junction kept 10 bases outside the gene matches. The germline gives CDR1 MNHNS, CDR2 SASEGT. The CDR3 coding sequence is TGTGCCAGCAGAATGACAGGGGATTCAGGCGAGCAGTACTTC. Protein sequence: CASRMTGDSGEQYF.

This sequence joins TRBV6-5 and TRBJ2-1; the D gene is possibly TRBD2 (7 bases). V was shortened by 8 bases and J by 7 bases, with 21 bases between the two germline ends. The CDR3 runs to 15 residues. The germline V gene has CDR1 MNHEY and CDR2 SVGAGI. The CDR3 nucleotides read TGTGCCAGCGGAGAGGGGGGGTTCGGTGGAAATGAGCAGTTCTTC. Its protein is CASGEGGFGGNEQFF.

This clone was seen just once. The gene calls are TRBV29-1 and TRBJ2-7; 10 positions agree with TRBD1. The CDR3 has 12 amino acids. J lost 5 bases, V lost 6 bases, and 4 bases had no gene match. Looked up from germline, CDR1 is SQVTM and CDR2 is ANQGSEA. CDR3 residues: CSVTGGVHEQYF. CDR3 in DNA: TGCAGCGTGACAGGGGGCGTCCACGAGCAGTACTTC.

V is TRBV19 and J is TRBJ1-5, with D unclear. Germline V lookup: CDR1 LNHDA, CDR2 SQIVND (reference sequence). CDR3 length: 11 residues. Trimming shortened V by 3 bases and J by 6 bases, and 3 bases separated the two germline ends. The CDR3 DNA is TGTGCCAGTAGTATCGGTCAGCCCCAGCATTTT. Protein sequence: CASSIGQPQHF.

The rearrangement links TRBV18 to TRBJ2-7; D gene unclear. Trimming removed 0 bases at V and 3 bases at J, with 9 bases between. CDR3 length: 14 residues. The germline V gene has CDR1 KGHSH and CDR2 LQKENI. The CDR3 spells CASSPPGSLYEQYF. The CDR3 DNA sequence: TGTGCCAGCTCACCACCGGGCAGTCTCTACGAGCAGTACTTC.

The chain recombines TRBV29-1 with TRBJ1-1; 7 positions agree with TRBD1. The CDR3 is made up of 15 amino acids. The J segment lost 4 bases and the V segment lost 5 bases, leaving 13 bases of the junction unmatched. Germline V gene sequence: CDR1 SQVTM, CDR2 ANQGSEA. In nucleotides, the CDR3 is TGCAGCGTTACGAGACAGGGTGCCCCGGGCACTGAAGCTTTCTTT. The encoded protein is CSVTRQGAPGTEAFF.

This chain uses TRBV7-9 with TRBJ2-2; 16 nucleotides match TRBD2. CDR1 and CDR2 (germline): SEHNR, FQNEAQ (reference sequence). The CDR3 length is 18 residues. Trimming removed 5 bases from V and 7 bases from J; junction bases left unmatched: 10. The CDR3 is CASSLGTSGRVVFGELFF. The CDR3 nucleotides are TGTGCCAGCAGCCTTGGGACTAGCGGGAGGGTCGTCTTCGGGGAGCTGTTTTTT.

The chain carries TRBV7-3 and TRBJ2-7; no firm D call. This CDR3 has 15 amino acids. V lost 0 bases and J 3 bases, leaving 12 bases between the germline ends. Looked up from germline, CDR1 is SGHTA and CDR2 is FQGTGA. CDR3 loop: CASSLTSGEGYEQYF. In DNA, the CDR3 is TGTGCCAGCAGCTTAACTTCGGGTGAAGGCTACGAGCAGTACTTC.

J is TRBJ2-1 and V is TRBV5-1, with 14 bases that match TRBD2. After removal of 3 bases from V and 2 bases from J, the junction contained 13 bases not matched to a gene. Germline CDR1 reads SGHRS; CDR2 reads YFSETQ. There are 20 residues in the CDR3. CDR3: CASSSSGTSGRDRTYNEQFF. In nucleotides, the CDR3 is TGCGCCAGCAGCTCCTCCGGGACTAGCGGGAGAGACCGAACCTACAATGAGCAGTTCTTC. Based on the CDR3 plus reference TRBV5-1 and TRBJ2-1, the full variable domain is KAGVTQTPRYLIKTRGQQVTLSCSPISGHRSVSWYQQTPGQGLQFLFEYFSETQRNKGNFPGRFSGRQFSNSRSEMNVSTLELGDSALYLCASSSSGTSGRDRTYNEQFFGPGTRLTVL.

The CDR3 DNA follows: TGCGCCAGCAGCCAGCGGACAGGGGAGAAGGAGACCCAGTACTTC. Its translation: CASSQRTGEKETQYF. The chain has TRBV5-1 and TRBJ2-5; 9 bases are a match to TRBD1. J lost 5 bases, V lost 4 bases, and 9 bases had no gene match. In germline, CDR1 is SGHRS, CDR2 YFSETQ. The length of the CDR3 is 15 residues.

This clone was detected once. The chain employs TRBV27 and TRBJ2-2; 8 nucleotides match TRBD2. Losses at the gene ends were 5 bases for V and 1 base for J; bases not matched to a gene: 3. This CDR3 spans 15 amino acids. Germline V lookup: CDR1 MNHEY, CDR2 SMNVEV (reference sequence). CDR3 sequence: CASSTSGRNTGELFF. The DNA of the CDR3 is TGTGCCAGCAGTACTAGCGGCAGGAACACCGGGGAGCTGTTTTTT.